This TCR beta chain appears in the sequencing data of a study of blood T cell repertoires in COVID-19. CDR3 length: 14 residues. The germline V gene has CDR1 SGHNT and CDR2 YYREEE (reference sequence). Trimming took off 7 bases at V and 0 bases at J, with 11 bases between the two ends. The repertoire was sequenced with immunoSEQ multiplex PCR; TCRdb's copy has only in-frame clones and lacks some. In the table there are a few hundred thousand clones, approximately 84% of which are singletons. Each participant's cohort was designated according to participant-reported clinical history. This chain connects TRBV5-4 to TRBJ2-4; no definite D call. This clonotype was obtained from a man between 45 and 60 years old who had recovered from COVID-19. The sequencing sample was made of PBMCs or T cells enriched from blood (not recorded which). The CDR3 is CASRLDQAKNIQYF. CDR3 in DNA: TGTGCCAGCCGCCTAGACCAAGCCAAAAACATTCAGTACTTC.